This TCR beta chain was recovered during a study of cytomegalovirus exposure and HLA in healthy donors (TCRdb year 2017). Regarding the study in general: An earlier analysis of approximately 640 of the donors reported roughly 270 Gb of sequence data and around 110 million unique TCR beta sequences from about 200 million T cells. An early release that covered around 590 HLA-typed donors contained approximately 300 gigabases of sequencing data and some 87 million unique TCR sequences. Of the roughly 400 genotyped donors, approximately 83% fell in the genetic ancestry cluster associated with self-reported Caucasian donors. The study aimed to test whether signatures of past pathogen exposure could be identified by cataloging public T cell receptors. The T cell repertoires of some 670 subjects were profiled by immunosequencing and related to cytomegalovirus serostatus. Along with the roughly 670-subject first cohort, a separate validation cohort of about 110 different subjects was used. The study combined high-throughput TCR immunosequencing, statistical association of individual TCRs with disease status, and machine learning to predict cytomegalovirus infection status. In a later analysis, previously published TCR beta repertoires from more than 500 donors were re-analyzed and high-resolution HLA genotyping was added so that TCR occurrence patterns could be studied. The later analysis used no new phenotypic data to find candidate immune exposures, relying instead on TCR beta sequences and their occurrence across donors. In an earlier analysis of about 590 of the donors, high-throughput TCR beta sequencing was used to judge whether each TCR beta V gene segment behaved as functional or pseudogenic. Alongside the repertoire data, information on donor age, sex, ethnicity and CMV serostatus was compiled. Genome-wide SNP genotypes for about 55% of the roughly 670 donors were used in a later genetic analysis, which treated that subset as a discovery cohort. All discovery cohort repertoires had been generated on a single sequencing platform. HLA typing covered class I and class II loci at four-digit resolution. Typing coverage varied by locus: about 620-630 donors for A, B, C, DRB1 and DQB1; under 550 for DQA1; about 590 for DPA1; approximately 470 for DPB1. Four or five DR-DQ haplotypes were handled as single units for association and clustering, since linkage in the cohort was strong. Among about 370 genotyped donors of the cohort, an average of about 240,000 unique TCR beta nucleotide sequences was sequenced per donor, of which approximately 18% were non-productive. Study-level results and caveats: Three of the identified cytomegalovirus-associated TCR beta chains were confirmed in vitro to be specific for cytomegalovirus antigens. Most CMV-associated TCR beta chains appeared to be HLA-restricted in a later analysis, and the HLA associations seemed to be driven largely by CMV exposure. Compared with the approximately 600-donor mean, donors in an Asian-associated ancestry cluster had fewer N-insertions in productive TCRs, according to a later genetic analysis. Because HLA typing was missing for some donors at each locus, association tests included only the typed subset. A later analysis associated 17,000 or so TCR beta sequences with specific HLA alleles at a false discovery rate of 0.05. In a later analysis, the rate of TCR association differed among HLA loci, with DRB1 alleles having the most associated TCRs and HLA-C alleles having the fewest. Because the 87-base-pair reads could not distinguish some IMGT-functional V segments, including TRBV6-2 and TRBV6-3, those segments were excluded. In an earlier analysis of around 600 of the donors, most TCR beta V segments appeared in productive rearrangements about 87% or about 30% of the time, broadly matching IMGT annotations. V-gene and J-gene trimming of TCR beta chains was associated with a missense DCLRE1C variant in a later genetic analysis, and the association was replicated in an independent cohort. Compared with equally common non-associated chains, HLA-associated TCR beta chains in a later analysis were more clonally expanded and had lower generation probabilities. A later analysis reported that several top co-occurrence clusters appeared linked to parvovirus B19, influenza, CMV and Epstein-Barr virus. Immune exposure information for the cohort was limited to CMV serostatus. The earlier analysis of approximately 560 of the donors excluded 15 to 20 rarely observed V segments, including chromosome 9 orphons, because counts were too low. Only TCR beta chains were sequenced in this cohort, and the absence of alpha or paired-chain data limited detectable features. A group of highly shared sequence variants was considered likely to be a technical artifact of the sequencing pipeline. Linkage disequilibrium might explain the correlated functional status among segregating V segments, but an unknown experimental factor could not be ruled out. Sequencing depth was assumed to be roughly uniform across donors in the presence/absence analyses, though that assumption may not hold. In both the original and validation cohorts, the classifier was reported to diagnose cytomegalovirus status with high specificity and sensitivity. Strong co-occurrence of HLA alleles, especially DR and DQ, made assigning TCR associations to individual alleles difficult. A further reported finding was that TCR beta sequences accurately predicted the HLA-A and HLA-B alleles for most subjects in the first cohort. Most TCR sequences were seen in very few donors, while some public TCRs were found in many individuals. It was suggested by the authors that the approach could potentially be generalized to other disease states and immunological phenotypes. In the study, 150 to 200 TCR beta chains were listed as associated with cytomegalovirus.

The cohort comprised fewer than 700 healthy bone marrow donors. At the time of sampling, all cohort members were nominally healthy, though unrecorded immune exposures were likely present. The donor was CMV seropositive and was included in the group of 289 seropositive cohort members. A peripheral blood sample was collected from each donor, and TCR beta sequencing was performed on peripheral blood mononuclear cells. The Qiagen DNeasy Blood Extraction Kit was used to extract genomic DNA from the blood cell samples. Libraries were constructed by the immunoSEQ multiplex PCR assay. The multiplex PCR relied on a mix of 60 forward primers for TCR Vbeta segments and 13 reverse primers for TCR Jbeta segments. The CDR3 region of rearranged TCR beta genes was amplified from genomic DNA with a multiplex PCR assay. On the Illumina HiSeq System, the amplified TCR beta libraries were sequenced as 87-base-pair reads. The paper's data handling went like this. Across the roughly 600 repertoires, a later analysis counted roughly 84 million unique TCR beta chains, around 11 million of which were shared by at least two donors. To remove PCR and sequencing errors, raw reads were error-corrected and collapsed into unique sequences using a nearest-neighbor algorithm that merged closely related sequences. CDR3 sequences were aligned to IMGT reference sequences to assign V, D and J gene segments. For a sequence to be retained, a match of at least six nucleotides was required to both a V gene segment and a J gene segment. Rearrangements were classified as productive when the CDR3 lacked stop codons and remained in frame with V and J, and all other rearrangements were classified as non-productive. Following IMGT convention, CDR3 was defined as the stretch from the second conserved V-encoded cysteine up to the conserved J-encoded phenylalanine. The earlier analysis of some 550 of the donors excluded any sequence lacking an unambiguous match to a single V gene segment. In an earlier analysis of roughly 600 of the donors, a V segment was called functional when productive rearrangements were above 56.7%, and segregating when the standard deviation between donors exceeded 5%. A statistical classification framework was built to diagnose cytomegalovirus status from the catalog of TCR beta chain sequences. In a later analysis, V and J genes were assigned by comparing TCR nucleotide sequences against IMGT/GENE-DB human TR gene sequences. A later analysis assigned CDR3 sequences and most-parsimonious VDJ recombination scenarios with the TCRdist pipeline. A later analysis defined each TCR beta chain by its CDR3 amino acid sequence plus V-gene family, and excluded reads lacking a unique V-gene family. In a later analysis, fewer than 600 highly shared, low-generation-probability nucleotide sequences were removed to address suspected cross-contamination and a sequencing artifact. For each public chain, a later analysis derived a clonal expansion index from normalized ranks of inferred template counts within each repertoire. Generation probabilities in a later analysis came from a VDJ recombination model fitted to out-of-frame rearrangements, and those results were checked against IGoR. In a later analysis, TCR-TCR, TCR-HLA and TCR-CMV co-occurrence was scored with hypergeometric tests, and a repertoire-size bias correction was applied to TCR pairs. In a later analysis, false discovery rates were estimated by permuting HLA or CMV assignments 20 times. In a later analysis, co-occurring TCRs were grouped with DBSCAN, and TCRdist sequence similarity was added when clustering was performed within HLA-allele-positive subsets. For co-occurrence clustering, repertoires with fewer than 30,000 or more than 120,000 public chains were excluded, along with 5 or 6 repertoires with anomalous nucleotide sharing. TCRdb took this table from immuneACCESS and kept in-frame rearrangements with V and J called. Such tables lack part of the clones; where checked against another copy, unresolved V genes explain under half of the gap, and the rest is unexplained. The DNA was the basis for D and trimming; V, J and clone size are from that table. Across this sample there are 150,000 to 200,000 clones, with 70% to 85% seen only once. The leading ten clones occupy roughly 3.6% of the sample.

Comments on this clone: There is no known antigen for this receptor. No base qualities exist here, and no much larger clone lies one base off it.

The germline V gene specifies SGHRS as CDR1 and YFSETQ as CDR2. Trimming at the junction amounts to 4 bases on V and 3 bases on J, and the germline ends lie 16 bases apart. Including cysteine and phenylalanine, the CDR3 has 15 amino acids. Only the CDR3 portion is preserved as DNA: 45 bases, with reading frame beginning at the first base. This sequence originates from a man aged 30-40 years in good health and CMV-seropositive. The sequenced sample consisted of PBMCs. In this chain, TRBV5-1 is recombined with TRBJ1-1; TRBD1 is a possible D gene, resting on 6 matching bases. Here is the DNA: TGCGCCAGCAGCGTCACAGGGATAGAAGACACTGAAGCTTTCTTT. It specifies CASSVTGIEDTEAFF.